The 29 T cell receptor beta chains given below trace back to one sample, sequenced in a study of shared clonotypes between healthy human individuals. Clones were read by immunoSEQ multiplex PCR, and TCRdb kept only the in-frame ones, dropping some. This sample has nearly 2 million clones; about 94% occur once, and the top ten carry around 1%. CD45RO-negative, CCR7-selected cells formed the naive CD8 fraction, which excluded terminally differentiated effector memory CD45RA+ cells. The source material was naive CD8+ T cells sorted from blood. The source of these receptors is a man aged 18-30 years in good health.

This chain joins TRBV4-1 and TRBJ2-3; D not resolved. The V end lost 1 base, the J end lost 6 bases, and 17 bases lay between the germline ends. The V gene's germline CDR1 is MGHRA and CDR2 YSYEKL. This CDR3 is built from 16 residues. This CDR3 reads CASSQVPSELGDTQYF. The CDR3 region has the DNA TGCGCCAGCAGCCAAGTACCCTCGGAGCTTGGGGATACGCAGTATTTT.

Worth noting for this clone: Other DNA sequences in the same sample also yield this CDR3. In DNA, the CDR3 is TGCGCCAGCAGCTTGGAGGGGGGGCTCTACGAGCAGTACTTC. This encodes CASSLEGGLYEQYF. The chain is built from TRBV5-1 and TRBJ2-7; perhaps TRBD2 as D (7 bases). The CDR3 runs to 14 residues. Germline V CDR1 and CDR2: SGHRS, YFSETQ. The V end was cut by 0 bases, the J end by 3 bases, with 10 bases between.

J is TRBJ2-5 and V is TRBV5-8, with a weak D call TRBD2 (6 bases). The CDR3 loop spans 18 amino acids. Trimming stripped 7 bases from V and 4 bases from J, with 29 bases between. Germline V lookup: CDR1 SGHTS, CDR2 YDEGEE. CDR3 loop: CASGVAPRDFDPLETQYF. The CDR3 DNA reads TGTGCCAGCGGCGTCGCCCCCAGGGACTTTGATCCGCTAGAGACCCAGTACTTC.

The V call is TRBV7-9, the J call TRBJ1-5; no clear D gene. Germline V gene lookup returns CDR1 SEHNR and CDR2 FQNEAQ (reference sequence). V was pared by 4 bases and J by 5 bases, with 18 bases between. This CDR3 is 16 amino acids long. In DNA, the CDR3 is TGTGCCAGCAGCTCCAGTGAGGTGACCTTAGATCAGCCCCAGCATTTT. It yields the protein CASSSSEVTLDQPQHF. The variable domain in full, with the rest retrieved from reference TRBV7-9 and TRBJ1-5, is DTGVSQNPRHKITKRGQNVTFRCDPISEHNRLYWYRQTLGQGPEFLTYFQNEAQLEKSRLLSDRFSAERPKGSFSTLEIQRTEQGDSAMYLCASSSSEVTLDQPQHFGDGTRLSIL.

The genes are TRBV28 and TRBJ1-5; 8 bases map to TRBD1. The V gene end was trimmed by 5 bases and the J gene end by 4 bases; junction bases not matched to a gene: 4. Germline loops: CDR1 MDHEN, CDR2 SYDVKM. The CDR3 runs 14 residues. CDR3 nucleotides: TGTGCCAGCAGTCTCAGGGGGCGGAATCAGCCCCAGCATTTT. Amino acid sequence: CASSLRGRNQPQHF.

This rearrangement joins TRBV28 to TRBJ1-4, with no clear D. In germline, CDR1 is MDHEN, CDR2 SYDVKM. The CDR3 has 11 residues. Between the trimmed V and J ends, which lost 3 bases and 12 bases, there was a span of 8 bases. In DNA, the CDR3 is TGTGCCAGCAGTTTCGGTATAGAACTGTTTTTT. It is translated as CASSFGIELFF.

The CDR3 here is CASSPPEDGNTIYF. CDR3 nucleotides: TGTGCCAGCAGCCCCCCGGAAGACGGAAACACCATATATTTT. The chain carries TRBV9 and TRBJ1-3; no clear D gene. CDR3 length: 14 residues. V gave up 4 bases and J gave up 4 bases, with 12 bases separating them. Germline V gives CDR1 SGDLS, CDR2 YYNGEE. Complete variable domain (other parts from reference TRBV9 and TRBJ1-3): DSGVTQTPKHLITATGQRVTLRCSPRSGDLSVYWYQQSLDQGLQFLIQYYNGEERAKGNILERFSAQQFPDLHSELNLSSLELGDSALYFCASSPPEDGNTIYFGEGSWLTVV.

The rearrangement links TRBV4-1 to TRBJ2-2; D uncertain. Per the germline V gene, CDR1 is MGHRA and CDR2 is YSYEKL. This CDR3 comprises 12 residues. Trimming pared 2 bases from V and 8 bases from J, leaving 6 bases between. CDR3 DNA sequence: TGCGCCAGCAGCCAATACCCTGGGGAGCTGTTTTTT. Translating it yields CASSQYPGELFF.

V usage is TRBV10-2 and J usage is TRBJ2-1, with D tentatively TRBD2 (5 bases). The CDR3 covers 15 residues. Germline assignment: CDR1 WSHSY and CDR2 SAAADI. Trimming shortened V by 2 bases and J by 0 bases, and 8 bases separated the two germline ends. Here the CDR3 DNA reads TGCGCCAGCAGTGAGACGGGGAGCTCCTACAATGAGCAGTTCTTC. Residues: CASSETGSSYNEQFF.

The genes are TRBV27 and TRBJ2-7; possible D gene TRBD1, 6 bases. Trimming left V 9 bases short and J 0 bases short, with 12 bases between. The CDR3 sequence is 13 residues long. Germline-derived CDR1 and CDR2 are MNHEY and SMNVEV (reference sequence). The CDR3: CASQGSGSYEQYF. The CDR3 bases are TGTGCCAGTCAGGGGTCGGGCTCCTACGAGCAGTACTTC.

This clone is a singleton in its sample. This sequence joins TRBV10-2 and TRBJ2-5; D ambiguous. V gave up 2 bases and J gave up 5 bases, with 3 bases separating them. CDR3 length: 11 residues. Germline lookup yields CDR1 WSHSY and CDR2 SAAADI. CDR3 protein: CASSEMETQYF. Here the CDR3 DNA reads TGCGCCAGCAGTGAGATGGAGACCCAGTACTTC.

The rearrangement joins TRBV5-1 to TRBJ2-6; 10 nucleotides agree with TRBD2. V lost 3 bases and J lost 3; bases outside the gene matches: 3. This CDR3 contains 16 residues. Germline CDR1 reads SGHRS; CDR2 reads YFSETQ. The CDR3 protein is CASSSGLAYGANVLTF. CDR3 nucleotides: TGCGCCAGCAGCTCGGGACTAGCGTATGGGGCCAACGTCCTGACTTTC.

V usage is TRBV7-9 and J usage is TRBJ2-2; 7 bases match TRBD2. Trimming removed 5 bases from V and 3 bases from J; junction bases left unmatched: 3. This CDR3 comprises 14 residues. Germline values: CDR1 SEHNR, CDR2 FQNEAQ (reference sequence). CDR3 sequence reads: CASSRGGDTGELFF. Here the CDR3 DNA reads TGTGCCAGCAGCCGCGGGGGTGACACCGGGGAGCTGTTTTTT. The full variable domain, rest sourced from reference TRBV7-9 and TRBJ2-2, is DTGVSQNPRHKITKRGQNVTFRCDPISEHNRLYWYRQTLGQGPEFLTYFQNEAQLEKSRLLSDRFSAERPKGSFSTLEIQRTEQGDSAMYLCASSRGGDTGELFFGEGSRLTVL.

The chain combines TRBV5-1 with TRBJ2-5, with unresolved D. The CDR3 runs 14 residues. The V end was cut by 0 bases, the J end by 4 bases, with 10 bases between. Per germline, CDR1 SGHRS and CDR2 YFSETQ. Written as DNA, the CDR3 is TGCGCCAGCAGCTTGGTGCTCAGGTCAGAGACCCAGTACTTC. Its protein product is CASSLVLRSETQYF.

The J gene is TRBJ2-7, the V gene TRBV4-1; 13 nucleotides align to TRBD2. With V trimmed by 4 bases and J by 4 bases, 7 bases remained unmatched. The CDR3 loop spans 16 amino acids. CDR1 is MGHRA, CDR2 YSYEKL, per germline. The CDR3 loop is CASSLKTLAGGYEQYF. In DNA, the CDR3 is TGCGCCAGCAGCCTAAAGACACTAGCGGGAGGGTACGAGCAGTACTTC.

CDR3 residues: CASDSGPPDTGELFF. For the CDR3, the DNA is TGTGCCAGCGATTCTGGGCCCCCGGACACCGGGGAGCTGTTTTTT. The chain uses TRBV7-9 and TRBJ2-2; D unresolved. Germline V lookup: CDR1 SEHNR, CDR2 FQNEAQ (reference sequence). The CDR3 length is 15 residues. Trimming pared 8 bases from V and 3 bases from J, leaving 16 bases between.

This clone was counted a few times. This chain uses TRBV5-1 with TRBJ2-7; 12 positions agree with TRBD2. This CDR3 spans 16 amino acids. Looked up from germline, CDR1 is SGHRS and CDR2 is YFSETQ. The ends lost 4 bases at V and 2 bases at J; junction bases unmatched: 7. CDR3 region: CASSRTSGRTTYEQYF. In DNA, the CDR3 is TGCGCCAGCAGCCGCACTAGCGGGAGGACGACCTACGAGCAGTACTTC. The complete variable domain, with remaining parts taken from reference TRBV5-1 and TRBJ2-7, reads KAGVTQTPRYLIKTRGQQVTLSCSPISGHRSVSWYQQTPGQGLQFLFEYFSETQRNKGNFPGRFSGRQFSNSRSEMNVSTLELGDSALYLCASSRTSGRTTYEQYFGPGTRLTVT.

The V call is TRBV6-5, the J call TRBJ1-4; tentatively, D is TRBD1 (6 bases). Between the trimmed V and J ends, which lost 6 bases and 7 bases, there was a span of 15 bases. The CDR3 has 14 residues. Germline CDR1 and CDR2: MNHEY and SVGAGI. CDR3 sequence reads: CASSPVQGGEKLFF. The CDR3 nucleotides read TGTGCCAGCAGCCCCGTACAGGGTGGTGAAAAACTGTTTTTT.

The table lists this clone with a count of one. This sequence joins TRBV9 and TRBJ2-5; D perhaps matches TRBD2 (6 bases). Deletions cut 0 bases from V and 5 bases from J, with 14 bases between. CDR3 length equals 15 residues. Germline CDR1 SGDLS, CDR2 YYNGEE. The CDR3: CASSVVGGGVETQYF. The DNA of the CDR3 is TGTGCCAGCAGCGTAGTCGGGGGAGGAGTGGAGACCCAGTACTTC.

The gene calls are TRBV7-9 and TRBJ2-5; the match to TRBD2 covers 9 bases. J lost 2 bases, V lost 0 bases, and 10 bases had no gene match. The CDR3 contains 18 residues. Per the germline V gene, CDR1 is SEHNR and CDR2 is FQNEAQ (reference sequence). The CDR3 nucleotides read TGTGCCAGCAGCTTAGCGCCCTGGGCTAGCGGGGATCAAGAGACCCAGTACTTC. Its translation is CASSLAPWASGDQETQYF.

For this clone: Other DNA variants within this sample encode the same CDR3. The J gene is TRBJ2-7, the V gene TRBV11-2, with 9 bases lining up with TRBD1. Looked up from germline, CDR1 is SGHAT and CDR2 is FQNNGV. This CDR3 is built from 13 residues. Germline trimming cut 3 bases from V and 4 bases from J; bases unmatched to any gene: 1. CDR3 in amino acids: CASSFGTGYEQYF. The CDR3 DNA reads TGTGCCAGCAGCTTTGGGACAGGGTACGAGCAGTACTTC.

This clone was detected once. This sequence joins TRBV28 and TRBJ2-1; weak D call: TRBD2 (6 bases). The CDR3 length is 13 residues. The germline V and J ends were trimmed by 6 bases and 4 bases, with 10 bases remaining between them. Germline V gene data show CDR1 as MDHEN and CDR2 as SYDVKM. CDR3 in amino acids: CASSSSGYNEQFF. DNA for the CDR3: TGTGCCAGCAGCAGTAGCGGATACAATGAGCAGTTCTTC.

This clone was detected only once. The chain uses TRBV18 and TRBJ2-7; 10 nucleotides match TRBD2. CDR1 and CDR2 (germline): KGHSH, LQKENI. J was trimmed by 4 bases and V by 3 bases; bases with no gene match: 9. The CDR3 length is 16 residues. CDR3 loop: CASSPGLASMRYEQYF. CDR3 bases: TGTGCCAGCTCACCGGGACTAGCGTCAATGAGATACGAGCAGTACTTC.

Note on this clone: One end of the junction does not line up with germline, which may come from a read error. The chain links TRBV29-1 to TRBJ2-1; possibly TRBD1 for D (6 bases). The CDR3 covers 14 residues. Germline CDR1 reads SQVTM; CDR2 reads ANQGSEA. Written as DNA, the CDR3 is TGCAGCGTTGGGTGGACAGACATCTACGATGAGCAGTTCTTC. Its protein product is CSVGWTDIYDEQFF.

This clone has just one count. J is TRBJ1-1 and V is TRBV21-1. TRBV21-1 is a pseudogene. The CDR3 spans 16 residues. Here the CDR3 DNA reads TGTGCCAGCAGCAAAGCACAAGGGGAGATGAACACTGAAGCTTTCTTT. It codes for CASSKAQGEMNTEAFF.

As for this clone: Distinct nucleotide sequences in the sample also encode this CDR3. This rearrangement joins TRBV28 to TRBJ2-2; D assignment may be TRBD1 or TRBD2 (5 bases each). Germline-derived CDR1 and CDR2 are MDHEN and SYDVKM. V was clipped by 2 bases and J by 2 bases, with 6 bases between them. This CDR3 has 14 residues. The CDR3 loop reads CASSLGGNTGELFF. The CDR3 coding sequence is TGTGCCAGCAGTTTAGGGGGTAACACCGGGGAGCTGTTTTTT.

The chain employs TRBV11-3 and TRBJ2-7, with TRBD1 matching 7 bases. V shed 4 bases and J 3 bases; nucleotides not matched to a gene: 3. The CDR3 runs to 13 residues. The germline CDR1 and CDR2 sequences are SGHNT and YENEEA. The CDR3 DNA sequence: TGTGCCAGCAGCTGGGCAGGGGGCTACGAGCAGTACTTC. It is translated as CASSWAGGYEQYF.

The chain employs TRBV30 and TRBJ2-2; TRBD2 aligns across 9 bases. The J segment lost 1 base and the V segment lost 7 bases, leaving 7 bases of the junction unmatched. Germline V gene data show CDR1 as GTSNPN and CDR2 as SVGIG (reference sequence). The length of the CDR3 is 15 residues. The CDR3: CASDSGGLNTGELFF. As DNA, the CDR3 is TGTGCCTCAGATAGCGGGGGCCTGAACACCGGGGAGCTGTTTTTT.

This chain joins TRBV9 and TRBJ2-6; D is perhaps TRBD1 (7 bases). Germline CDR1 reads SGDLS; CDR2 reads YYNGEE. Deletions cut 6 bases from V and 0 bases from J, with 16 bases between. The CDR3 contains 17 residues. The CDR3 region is CASTEGQGDSGANVLTF. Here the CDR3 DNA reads TGTGCCAGCACGGAGGGGCAGGGGGACTCTGGGGCCAACGTCCTGACTTTC.